The rows below give T cell receptor beta chains drawn from one sample of a study of identical twins. MiXCR, run by TCRdb on the 5' RACE reads, gives a single entry per CDR3 protein. The table lists hundreds of thousands of distinct CDR3 sequences, roughly 6% of them singletons, with under 2% in the top ten. Sequencing input: naive T cells sorted from blood. The receptors come from a young man in good health. Each CDR3 is given with its conserved first and last residue. D genes are given only for firm matches. Only part of the rows carry a size: once, few, many, or a class if the clone is expanded.

TRBJ2-7,-,-,TRBV29-1,TGCAGCGTTGCCCCTGGAATTGGGACATCGATCTACGAGCAGTACTTC,CSVAPGIGTSIYEQYF
TRBJ2-2,-,many,TRBV15,TGTGCCACCAGCAGAGGCAGGGGCAACACCGGGGAGCTGTTTTTT,CATSRGRGNTGELFF
TRBJ1-6,TRBD1,-,TRBV4-3,TGCGCCAGCAGCCAAGTTCGAGGGGGCAATTCACCCCTCCACTTT,CASSQVRGGNSPLHF
TRBJ1-2,-,many,TRBV12-3/TRBV12-4,TGTGCCAGCAGTTTGAAATATGGCTACACCTTC,CASSLKYGYTF
TRBJ2-3,-,many,TRBV5-6,TGTGCCAGCAGGGAATCCGGGGGAACGCAGTATTTT,CASRESGGTQYF
TRBJ2-3,TRBD2,many,TRBV20-1,TGCAGTGCTAGAGGGGACTCTAGCGGGAACAAGCAGTATTTT,CSARGDSSGNKQYF
TRBJ2-7,-,many,TRBV7-2,TGTGCCAGCAGCTTAGTTGCGGGACCAAGATACGAGCAGTACTTC,CASSLVAGPRYEQYF
TRBJ2-1,-,medium-sized,TRBV5-5,TGTGCCAGCAGCTTGGAAATGGACAGCAATGAGCAGTTCTTC,CASSLEMDSNEQFF
TRBJ2-5,-,many,TRBV5-1,TGCGCCAGCAGCCAACAGGGCCCTCCGCAAGAGACCCAGTACTTC,CASSQQGPPQETQYF
TRBJ1-6,-,many,TRBV21-1,TGTGCCAGCAGCAAAGTTCAGGGGCATTCACCCCTCCACTTT,CASSKVQGHSPLHF
TRBJ2-1,-,-,TRBV21-1,TGTGCCAGCAGCAACTGGGACGGGAGGGCCCCTAGAAATGAGCAGTTCTTC,CASSNWDGRAPRNEQFF
TRBJ2-7,-,-,TRBV3-1,TGTGCCAGCAGCCATAGTACACGGAACTCCTACGAGCAGTACTTC,CASSHSTRNSYEQYF
TRBJ2-6,TRBD2,once,TRBV19,TGTGCCAGTAGTATTTGGCGGGAGTCGTTCTCTGGGGCCAACGTCCTGACTTTC,CASSIWRESFSGANVLTF
TRBJ2-2,-,few,TRBV19,TGTGCCAGTAGTATAGGGGTCGGGGAGCTGTTTTTT,CASSIGVGELFF
TRBJ2-1,-,few,TRBV19,TGTGCCAGTAGTATTATCGGTCAGGGTTTACTGTATGAGCAGTTCTTC,CASSIIGQGLLYEQFF
TRBJ2-1,TRBD2,few,TRBV20-1,TGCAGTGCTAGGCTAATCCGGACTAGCGGGAGGGCCAGAGAGCAGTTCTTC,CSARLIRTSGRAREQFF
TRBJ1-1,-,few,TRBV4-1,TGCGCCAGCAGCCGAATTGCGTTGGGCCCAAGGTCCGCTTTCTTT,CASSRIALGPRSAFF
TRBJ1-4,-,-,TRBV27,TGTGCCAGCTCCTTATCCCCCAGCGCAACTAATGAAAAACTGTTTTTT,CASSLSPSATNEKLFF
TRBJ2-7,TRBD1,few,TRBV10-3,TGTGCCATCAGCACAGGGGGCGCGGGCCACGAGCAGTACTTC,CAISTGGAGHEQYF
TRBJ1-1,-,-,TRBV4-3,TGCGCCAGCAGCCAAGCTCCCCAGGGGATCTCGGAAGCTTTCTTT,CASSQAPQGISEAFF
TRBJ1-6,-,few,TRBV27,TGTGCCAGCAGTTTGGGTGGCCCCTTCACCCTCCACTTT,CASSLGGPFTLHF
TRBJ2-3,TRBD2,-,TRBV7-3,TGTGCCAGCAGCTGGGGCGGGAGGGCCAAGAGGACAGATACGCAGTATTTT,CASSWGGRAKRTDTQYF
TRBJ2-1,-,-,TRBV15,TGTGCCACCAGCAGAGAACCCCTAGCGTGGGGGAATGAGCAGTTCTTC,CATSREPLAWGNEQFF
TRBJ2-5,-,many,TRBV12-3/TRBV12-4,TGTGCCAGCAGTGACCGAAGCCAAGAGACCCAGTACTTC,CASSDRSQETQYF
TRBJ2-1,TRBD1,few,TRBV7-2,TGTGCCAGCAGCGACACCGGGACAGGGTCCGATGAGCAGTTCTTC,CASSDTGTGSDEQFF
TRBJ2-1,-,few,TRBV12-3/TRBV12-4,TGTGCCAGCGGGTGGGAGGGGGGATTGAATGAGCAGTTCTTC,CASGWEGGLNEQFF
TRBJ2-7,TRBD1,many,TRBV12-3/TRBV12-4,TGTGCCAGCACCGCAGGACAGGGGGCTTACTACGAGCAGTACTTC,CASTAGQGAYYEQYF
TRBJ1-6,TRBD1,many,TRBV6-1,TGTGCCAGCAGTGTGGGACAGCAAAACAATTCACCCCTCCACTTT,CASSVGQQNNSPLHF
TRBJ2-2,TRBD2,few,TRBV12-3/TRBV12-4,TGTGCCAGCAGTTTCTTTCTCCTAGCGGGGGACACCGGGGAGCTGTTTTTT,CASSFFLLAGDTGELFF
TRBJ1-5,-,many,TRBV7-2,TGTGCCAGCAGTGGCGACGGGAGCAATCAGCCCCAGCATTTT,CASSGDGSNQPQHF
TRBJ2-3,-,-,TRBV5-5,TGTGCCAGCAGCCCCTCGACTAGTGCAGATACGCAGTATTTT,CASSPSTSADTQYF
TRBJ2-6,-,-,TRBV7-2,TGTGCCAGCAGCTGGGGGCCCTCTGGGGCCAACGTCCTGACTTTC,CASSWGPSGANVLTF
TRBJ2-2,TRBD2,many,TRBV20-1,TGCAGTGCTCTAGAGCGGGAGAACACCGGGGAGCTGTTTTTT,CSALERENTGELFF
TRBJ2-3,-,many,TRBV29-1,TGCAGCGTTGTACCCCATCCATCAGCTAGCACAGATACGCAGTATTTT,CSVVPHPSASTDTQYF
TRBJ2-3,TRBD2,many,TRBV9,TGTGCCAGCAGCAAAAGCGGGAGGTCCACAGATACGCAGTATTTT,CASSKSGRSTDTQYF
TRBJ2-1,-,few,TRBV7-2,TGTGCCAGCAGATTCAGGTCGGGAATTACTCGGAGTGAGCAGTTCTTC,CASRFRSGITRSEQFF
TRBJ2-5,TRBD1,few,TRBV6-5,TGTGCCAGCAGTTACTCGAGGACAGGGCGAGTTAAAGAGACCCAGTACTTC,CASSYSRTGRVKETQYF
TRBJ2-7,TRBD2,few,TRBV25-1,TGTGCGGGGGGGGACGCGGGGACCGGCGAGCAGTACTTC,CAGGDAGTGEQYF
TRBJ1-4,TRBD1,-,TRBV11-1,TGTGCCAGCAGCTACTTACCGGGACAGGGGCCTTTTAATGAAAAACTGTTTTTT,CASSYLPGQGPFNEKLFF
TRBJ2-1,-,-,TRBV7-9,TGTGCCAGCAGCCCCATCGGGCCCGGGGGTGGCAATGAGCAGTTCTTC,CASSPIGPGGGNEQFF
TRBJ1-1,TRBD1,few,TRBV6-2/TRBV6-3,TGTGCCAGCAGGAAACGGGACAGTCTTGGCTTTCTTGAAGCTTTCTTT,CASRKRDSLGFLEAFF
TRBJ2-3,-,many,TRBV12-3/TRBV12-4,TGTGCCAGCAGTTTAGCGGTCACAGATACGCAGTATTTT,CASSLAVTDTQYF
TRBJ1-1,-,many,TRBV7-2,TGTGCCAGCAGCTCAACCGCGGGGCATGGCACTGAAGCTTTCTTT,CASSSTAGHGTEAFF
TRBJ2-1,-,many,TRBV10-1,TGCGCCAGCAGGCATAGGTCAGCGTGGTTCTTC,CASRHRSAWFF
TRBJ1-1,TRBD1,many,TRBV12-3/TRBV12-4,TGTGCCAGCAGTGTTACAGGGGGGAACACTGAAGCTTTCTTT,CASSVTGGNTEAFF
TRBJ2-3,-,many,TRBV18,TGTGCCAGCTCACCAATCCAGGGAGATACGCAGTATTTT,CASSPIQGDTQYF
TRBJ2-1,-,few,TRBV30,TGTGCCTGGAGTGCAGTGGAAGCTGAGCAGTTCTTC,CAWSAVEAEQFF
TRBJ2-7,-,few,TRBV18,TGTGCCAGCTCACCAACAGGAACAGAAGTGTACTTC,CASSPTGTEVYF
TRBJ1-2,-,many,TRBV20-1,TGCAGTGCGGGAGGGGCCGGGGGCGACTATGGCTACACCTTC,CSAGGAGGDYGYTF